This is a list of T cell receptor beta chains from one sample in a study of T cells in Graves' hyperthyroidism and ophthalmopathy. TCRdb reprocessed the multiplex PCR reads with MiXCR, giving one entry per CDR3 protein. Here the sample spans over 700,000 distinct CDR3 sequences, 38% being singletons. Sequences were obtained from blood. The source is a young man with Graves' hyperthyroidism. Each CDR3 is given with its conserved first and last residue. The D gene is left open where the match is weak. Clone size is given for some rows only: seen once, a few or many times, or a class if the clone is expanded.

>TRBJ2-7|TRBD2|TRBV10-3|few
TGTGCCAGCAGGTTGGGACTAGCGAGACACGAGCAGTACTTC
CASRLGLARHEQYF
>TRBJ1-2|.|TRBV12-3/TRBV12-4|many
TGTGCCAGCAGTTTAGTTGGCGAATGGCGGGGCTACACCTTC
CASSLVGEWRGYTF
>TRBJ1-2|.|TRBV29-1|few
TGCAGCGTTGATCGACAGAACTATGGCTACACCTTC
CSVDRQNYGYTF
>TRBJ2-7|TRBD2|TRBV6-6|.
TGTGCCAGCCGAGCGGGGGGAGCCGGATACGAGCAGTACTTC
CASRAGGAGYEQYF
>TRBJ2-5|TRBD2|TRBV5-6|.
TGTGCCAGCAGTTACTCGAGTCGCGGGAGAACCAGAGAGACCCAGTACTTC
CASSYSSRGRTRETQYF
>TRBJ1-6|TRBD1|TRBV5-1|many
TGCGCCAGCAGCCGCACAGGGGGAACACCCCTCCACTTT
CASSRTGGTPLHF
>TRBJ1-1|.|TRBV24-1|many
TGTGCCACCAGTCCCCTCACTGGGGCAGCTGAAGCTTTCTTT
CATSPLTGAAEAFF
>TRBJ2-5|.|TRBV9|many
TGTGCCAGCAGCGTAAGACAGGAGCAAGAGACCCAGTACTTC
CASSVRQEQETQYF
>TRBJ1-5|.|TRBV19|few
TGTGCCAGTATAGGGGCAGTCAATCAGCCCCAGCATTTT
CASIGAVNQPQHF
>TRBJ2-7|TRBD1|TRBV6-5|.
TGTGCCAGCAGGGGACAGGGGGCCCCCTACGAGCAGTACTTC
CASRGQGAPYEQYF
>TRBJ1-1|.|TRBV9|.
TGTGCCAGCAGCGTAGGAGGGGGGGGTCACACTGAAGCTTTCTTT
CASSVGGGGHTEAFF
>TRBJ2-2|.|TRBV7-6|.
TGTGCCAGCAGCTTAGTCCCTAGGGGGGACACCGGGGAGCTGTTTTTT
CASSLVPRGDTGELFF
>TRBJ2-7|.|TRBV10-3|.
TGTGCCAGCACCAGGGGCAACACCGGCTCCTACGAGCAGTACTTC
CASTRGNTGSYEQYF
>TRBJ1-2|.|TRBV19|few
TGTGCCAACTCGTTGGGGCCTAACTATGGCTACACCTTC
CANSLGPNYGYTF